This T cell receptor (beta chain) originates from a study of OX40 agonist ivuxolimab in advanced cancers. About the research overall: Patients were treated with ivuxolimab, an agonistic anti-OX40 (CD134) antibody. With a range of roughly 20 to 85, age averaged approximately 55 years, and nearly 85% were male.

The study, taken as a whole, reports: The study found among the lowest clonal expansion in partial responders at 0.1-3.0 mg/kg.

This clone is a singleton in its sample. Antigen unknown. The length of the CDR3 is 15 residues. Trimming pared 1 base from V and 1 base from J, leaving 8 bases between. CDR1 and CDR2 (germline): SGHNT, YYREEE (reference sequence). Patients were excluded for autoimmune disease history or systemic immunosuppression. Here immunoSEQ multiplex PCR was the method, and the copy in TCRdb shows in-frame clones only, minus some. Of 65,000 to 95,000 clones detected, approximately 80% appear once; the ten largest clones hold more than 0.5%. V gene TRBV5-4 combines with J gene TRBJ2-2, with unresolved D. This specimen consisted of CD4+ or CD8+ T cells sorted from blood, obtained in a trial of the OX40 agonist ivuxolimab. The receptor was isolated from an adult with an advanced solid tumor such as melanoma, head and neck, liver or kidney cancer. The CDR3 reads CASSLSLKNTGELFF. For the CDR3, the DNA is TGTGCCAGCAGCTTGAGCCTAAAGAACACCGGGGAGCTGTTTTTT.